Given below is one T cell receptor (beta chain) in context. What it binds is not known. These data come from a study of vaccination effects on CD4 cells after COVID-19. Study-wide context: Two doses of either BNT162b2 or mRNA-1273 were given to each participant.

After roughly 11 days in culture, the CD4+ T cells were isolated. This CDR3 region has 15 residues. The ends lost 6 bases at V and 2 bases at J; junction bases unmatched: 5. The germline CDR1 and CDR2 sequences are MNHEY and SMNVEV (reference sequence). Profiling relied on immunoSEQ multiplex PCR, and the TCRdb table lists in-frame clones only, not all of them. The top ten hold 2% to 2.5% of the sample, which has about 74,000 clones, roughly 80% seen once. V usage is TRBV27 and J usage is TRBJ2-2, with TRBD1 identical over 8 bases. The clonotype was recovered from a human donor who received a COVID-19 vaccine. The sequencing used CD4+ T cells from PBMCs cultured without peptide, collected before COVID-19 vaccination. CDR3 nucleotides: TGTGCCAGCAGCTGGGACAGGCTAAACACCGGGGAGCTGTTTTTT. It codes for CASSWDRLNTGELFF.